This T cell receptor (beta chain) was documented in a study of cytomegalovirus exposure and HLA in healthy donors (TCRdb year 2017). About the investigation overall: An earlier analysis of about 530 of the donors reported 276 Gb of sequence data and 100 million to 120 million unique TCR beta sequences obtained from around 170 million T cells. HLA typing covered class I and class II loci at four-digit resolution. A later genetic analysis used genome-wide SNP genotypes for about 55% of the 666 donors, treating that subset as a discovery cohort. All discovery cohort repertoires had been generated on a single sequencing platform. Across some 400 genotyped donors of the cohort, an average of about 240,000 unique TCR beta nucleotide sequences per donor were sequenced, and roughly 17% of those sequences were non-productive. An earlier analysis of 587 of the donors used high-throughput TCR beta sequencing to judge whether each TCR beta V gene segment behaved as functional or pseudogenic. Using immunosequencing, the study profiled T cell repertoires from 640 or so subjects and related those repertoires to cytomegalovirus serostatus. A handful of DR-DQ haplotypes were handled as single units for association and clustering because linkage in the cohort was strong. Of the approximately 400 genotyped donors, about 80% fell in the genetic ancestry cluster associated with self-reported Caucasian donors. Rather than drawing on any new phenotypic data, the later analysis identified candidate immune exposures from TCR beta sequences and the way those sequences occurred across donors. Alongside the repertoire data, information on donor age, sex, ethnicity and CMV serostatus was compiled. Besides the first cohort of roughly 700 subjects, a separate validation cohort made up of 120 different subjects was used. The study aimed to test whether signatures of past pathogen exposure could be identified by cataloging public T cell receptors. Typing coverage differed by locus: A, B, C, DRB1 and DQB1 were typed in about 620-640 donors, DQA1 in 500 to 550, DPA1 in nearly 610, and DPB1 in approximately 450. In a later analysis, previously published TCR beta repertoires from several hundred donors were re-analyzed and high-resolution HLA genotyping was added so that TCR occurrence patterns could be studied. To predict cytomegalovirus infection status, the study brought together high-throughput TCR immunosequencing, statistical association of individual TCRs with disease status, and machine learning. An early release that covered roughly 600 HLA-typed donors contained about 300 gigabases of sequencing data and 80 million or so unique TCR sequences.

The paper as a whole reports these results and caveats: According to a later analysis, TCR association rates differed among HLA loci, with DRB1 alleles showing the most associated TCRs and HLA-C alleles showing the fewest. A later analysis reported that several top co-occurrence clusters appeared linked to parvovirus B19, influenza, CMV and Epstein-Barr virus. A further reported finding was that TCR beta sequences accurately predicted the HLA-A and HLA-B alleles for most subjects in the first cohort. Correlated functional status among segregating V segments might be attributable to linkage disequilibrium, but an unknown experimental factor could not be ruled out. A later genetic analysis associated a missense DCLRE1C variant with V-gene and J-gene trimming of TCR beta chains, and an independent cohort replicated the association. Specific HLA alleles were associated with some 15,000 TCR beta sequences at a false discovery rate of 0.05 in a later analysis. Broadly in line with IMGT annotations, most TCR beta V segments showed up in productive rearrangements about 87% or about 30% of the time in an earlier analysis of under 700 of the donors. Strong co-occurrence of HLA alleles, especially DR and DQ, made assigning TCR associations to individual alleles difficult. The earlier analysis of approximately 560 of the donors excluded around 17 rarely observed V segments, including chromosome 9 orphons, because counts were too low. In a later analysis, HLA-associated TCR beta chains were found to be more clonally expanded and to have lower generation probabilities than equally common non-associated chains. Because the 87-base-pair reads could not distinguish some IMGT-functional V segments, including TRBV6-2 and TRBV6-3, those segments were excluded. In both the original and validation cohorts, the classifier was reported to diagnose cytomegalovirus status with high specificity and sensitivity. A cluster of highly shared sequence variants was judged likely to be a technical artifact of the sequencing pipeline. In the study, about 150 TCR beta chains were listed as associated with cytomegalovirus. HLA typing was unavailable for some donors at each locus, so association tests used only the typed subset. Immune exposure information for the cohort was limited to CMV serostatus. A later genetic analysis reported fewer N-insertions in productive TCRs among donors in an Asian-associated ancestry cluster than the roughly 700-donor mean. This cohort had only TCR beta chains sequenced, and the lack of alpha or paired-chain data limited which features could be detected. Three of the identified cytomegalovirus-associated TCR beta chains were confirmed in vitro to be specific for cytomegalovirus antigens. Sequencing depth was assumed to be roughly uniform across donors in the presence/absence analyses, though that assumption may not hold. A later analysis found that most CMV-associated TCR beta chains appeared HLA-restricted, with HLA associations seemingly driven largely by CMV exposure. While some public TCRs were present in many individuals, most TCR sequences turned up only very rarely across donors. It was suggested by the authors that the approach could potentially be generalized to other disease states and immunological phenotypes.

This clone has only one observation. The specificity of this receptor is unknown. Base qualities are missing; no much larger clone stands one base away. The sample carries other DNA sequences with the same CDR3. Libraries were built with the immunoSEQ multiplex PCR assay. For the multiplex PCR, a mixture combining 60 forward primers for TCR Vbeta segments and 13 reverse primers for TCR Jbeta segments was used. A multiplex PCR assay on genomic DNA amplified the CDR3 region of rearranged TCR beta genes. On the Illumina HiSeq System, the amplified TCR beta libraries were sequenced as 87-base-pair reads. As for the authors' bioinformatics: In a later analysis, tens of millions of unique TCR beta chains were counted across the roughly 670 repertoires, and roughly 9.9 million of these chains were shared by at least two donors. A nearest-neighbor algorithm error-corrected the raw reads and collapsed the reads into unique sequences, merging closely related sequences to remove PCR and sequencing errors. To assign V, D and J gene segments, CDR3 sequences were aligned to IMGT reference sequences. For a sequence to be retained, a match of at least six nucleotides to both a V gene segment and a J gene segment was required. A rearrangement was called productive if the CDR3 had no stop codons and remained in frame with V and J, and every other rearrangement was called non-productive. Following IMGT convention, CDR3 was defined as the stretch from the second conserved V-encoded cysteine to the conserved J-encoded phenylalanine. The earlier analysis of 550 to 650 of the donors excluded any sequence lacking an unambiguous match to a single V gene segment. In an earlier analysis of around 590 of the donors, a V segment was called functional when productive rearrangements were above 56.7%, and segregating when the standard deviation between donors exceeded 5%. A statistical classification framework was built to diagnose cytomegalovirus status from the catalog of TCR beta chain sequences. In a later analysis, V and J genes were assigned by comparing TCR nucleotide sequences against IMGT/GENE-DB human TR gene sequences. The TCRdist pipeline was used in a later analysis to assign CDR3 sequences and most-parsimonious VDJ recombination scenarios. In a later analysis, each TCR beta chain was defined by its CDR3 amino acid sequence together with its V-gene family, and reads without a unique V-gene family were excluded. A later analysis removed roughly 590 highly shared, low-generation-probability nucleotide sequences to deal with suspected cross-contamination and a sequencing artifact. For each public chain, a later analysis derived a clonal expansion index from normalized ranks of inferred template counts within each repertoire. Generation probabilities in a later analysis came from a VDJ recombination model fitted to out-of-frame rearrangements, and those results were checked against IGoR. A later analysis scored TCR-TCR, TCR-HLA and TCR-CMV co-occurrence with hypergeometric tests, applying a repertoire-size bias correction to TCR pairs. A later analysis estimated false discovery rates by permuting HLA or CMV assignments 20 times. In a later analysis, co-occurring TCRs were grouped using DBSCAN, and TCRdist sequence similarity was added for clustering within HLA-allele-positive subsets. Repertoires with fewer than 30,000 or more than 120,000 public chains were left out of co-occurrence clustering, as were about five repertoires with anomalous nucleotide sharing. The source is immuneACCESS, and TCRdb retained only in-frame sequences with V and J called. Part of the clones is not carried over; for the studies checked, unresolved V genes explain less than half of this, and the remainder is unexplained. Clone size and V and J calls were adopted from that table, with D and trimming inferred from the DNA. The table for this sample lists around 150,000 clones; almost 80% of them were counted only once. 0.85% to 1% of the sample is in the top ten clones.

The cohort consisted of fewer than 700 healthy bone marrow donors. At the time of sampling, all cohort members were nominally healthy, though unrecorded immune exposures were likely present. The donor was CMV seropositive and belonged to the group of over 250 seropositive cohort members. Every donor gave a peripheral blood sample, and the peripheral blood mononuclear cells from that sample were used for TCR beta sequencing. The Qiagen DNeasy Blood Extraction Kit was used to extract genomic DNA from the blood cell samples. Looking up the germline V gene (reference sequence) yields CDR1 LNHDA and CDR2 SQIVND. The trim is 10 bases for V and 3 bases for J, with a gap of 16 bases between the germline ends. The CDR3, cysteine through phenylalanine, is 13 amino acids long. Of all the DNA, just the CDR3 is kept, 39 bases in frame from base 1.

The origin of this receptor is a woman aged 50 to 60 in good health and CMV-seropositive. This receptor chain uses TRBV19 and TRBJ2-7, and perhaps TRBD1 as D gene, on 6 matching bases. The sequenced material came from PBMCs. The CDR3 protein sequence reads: CATPRTAIYEQYF. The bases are TGTGCCACCCCGAGGACAGCTATCTACGAGCAGTACTTC.